The entry below gives a single T cell receptor beta chain sequence along with its context. Only one count was recorded for this clonotype. The clone's antigen remains unknown. Base-call qualities are not available, and no considerably larger clone is one nucleotide away. CDR1 is given as DFQATT and CDR2 as SNEGSKA, both from the germline V gene (reference sequence). CDR3 length: 14 amino acids, cysteine to phenylalanine. Left in the record is the CDR3 DNA by itself, 42 bases read in frame from the first base. Relative to germline, V is missing 6 bases and J is missing 1 base, with 7 bases of the junction outside any gene match. This entry comes from a study of blood T cells in healthy people across ages (dated by TCRdb to the mid-2010s). Broadly, across the study: Template switching captured roughly one uniquely barcoded TCR beta cDNA molecule per two T cells in model experiments. The study measured age-related changes in TCR beta repertoire diversity using deep sequencing normalized with unique cDNA molecular identifiers. The donors were split into four age groups: young (average 16 years), middle-aged (more than 35), aged (62) and long-lived (under 90). Donors of different ages were randomly distributed across sequencing lanes to avoid experimental bias. For two donors (one aged 18 to 30 and one aged 80 or older), the study analyzed two additional independent replicas of 1 million unique cDNA reads from the same blood draw.

The library was produced with 5' RACE. The instrument given in TCRdb is Illumina HiSeq 2500. A second PCR of roughly 6 to 12 cycles was performed with a sample-barcoded 5' primer and a J-beta primer mix. A unique molecular identifier was introduced onto each TCR beta cDNA molecule by a template-switch 5' adaptor carrying 12 random nucleotides. At least 3 million CDR3-containing paired-end reads were obtained from each sample. First-strand cDNA was synthesized from all RNA with the Mint cDNA synthesis kit, primed by a TRBC-specific oligonucleotide. After uracil-DNA glycosylase treatment, a first 18-cycle PCR used universal primers M1SS and BC2_uni_R on all cDNA. In the paper's pipeline: Normalization of each sample was performed by random selection of 1 million high-quality reads, each carrying a distinct molecular identifier. Reads sharing molecular identifiers were discarded rather than binned into consensus sequences. MiTCR, with a Q25 quality threshold and the strictest error-elimination algorithm, was used for CDR3 identification, clonotype clustering and error correction. Lower-bound total TCR beta diversity was estimated with a nonparametric unseen species model using Euler transformation. The public reads were run again by TCRdb, first through fastp at Q25 and then through MiXCR, and only productive beta chains were kept. Rows are unified per CDR3 protein, each entry keeping the most common DNA and genes. The V and J calls, along with clone size, are taken from TCRdb and not from the paper's own processing. This sample has about 800,000 distinct CDR3 sequences in its table, and roughly 64% of those were observed once. Clones ranked in the top ten supply 22% of the sample.

Summary of the overall study and its limitations: A strong correlation was found between observed TCR beta diversity and the percentage of naive T cells measured by flow cytometry. Compared with the aged group, more naive CD4+ T cells, fewer expanded clones and increased TCR diversity were shown by the long-lived group, suggesting age selection. Conclusive comparison of naive and antigen-experienced compartments was prevented by the profiling of bulk unsorted PBMCs. Because donor CMV infection status was unknown, age-related changes in expanded clonotypes were potentially confounded. As age increased, observed TCR beta diversity per million T cells dropped in a roughly linear way, and a significant reduction was already evident by age roughly 40. Estimates of total diversity based on one million sequenced T cells were considered lower bounds and underestimates.

Systemically healthy Caucasian individuals from Russia, some 40 in total and aged 6 to 90 years, were included as donors. About 10 milliliters of peripheral blood were drawn from each donor into EDTA-treated Vacutainer tubes. Ficoll-Paque density-gradient centrifugation was used to isolate PBMCs, with at least 6 million obtained per sample. Trizol reagent was used to extract total RNA from the PBMCs, yielding at least 5 micrograms per sample. For every donor, an aliquot of PBMCs went through flow cytometry to measure the percentages of naive CD45RAhigh/CD27high T cells. This sequence was found in a man aged 25 to 40 in good health. Sequenced material: blood. Rearrangement joined TRBV20-1 to TRBJ2-7, with TRBD2 identical over 9 junction bases. The DNA reads TGCAGTGCCCAGTATGCGGGAGGGTCCTACGAGCAGTACTTC. It translates as CSAQYAGGSYEQYF.